This T cell receptor (beta chain) is from a study of shared clonotypes between healthy human individuals. CDR3 length: 11 amino acids. The germline gives CDR1 DFQATT, CDR2 SNEGSKA (reference sequence). V lost 3 bases to trimming and J lost 10 bases, with 12 bases between them. CD4+ cell separation produced CD45RA+ naive and CD45RA-negative memory subsets. Assay: immunoSEQ multiplex PCR; the TCRdb copy retains only in-frame clones and omits some. Of some 980,000 clones listed, around 80% are singletons. The sequencing sample was made of memory CD4+ T cells sorted from blood. Subset indicated: CD45RA-negative fraction. The TCR originated in a man between 18 and 35 years old in good health. The chain joins TRBV20-1 to TRBJ1-1; D not certain. CDR3 protein: CSASDYPRAFF. The CDR3 DNA follows: TGCAGTGCTAGCGACTACCCGAGAGCTTTCTTT.